This T cell receptor beta chain was sequenced in a study of cytomegalovirus exposure and HLA in healthy donors. Overall study findings and caveats: The study recorded around 160 TCR beta chains that were cytomegalovirus-associated.

It was with 60 Vbeta and 13 Jbeta primers that the PCR ran. Original data processing: Tens of millions of unique TCR beta chains, roughly 11 million of them shared, were counted by a later analysis. Generated by immunoSEQ multiplex PCR, the TCRdb table keeps only in-frame clones and is missing some. The V and J calls and clone size come from that table; D and trimming were worked out from the DNA. The record lists 40,000 to 65,000 clones, of which the ten most abundant hold 20% to 30%. CDR1 SGHRS and CDR2 YFSETQ come from the germline V gene. V shed 3 bases and J shed 3 bases, with 17 bases lying between them. This CDR3 comprises 16 residues. Points on this clone: Its antigen is unidentified.

The material sequenced was PBMCs. The chain joins TRBV5-1 to TRBJ2-3; maybe TRBD1 (6 bases). The TCR sequence derives from a man aged 40-55 years in good health and CMV-seropositive. The CDR3 region has the DNA TGCGCCAGCAGCTATAGAATCAGGGGTGTAACAGATACGCAGTATTTT. Translation gives CASSYRIRGVTDTQYF.